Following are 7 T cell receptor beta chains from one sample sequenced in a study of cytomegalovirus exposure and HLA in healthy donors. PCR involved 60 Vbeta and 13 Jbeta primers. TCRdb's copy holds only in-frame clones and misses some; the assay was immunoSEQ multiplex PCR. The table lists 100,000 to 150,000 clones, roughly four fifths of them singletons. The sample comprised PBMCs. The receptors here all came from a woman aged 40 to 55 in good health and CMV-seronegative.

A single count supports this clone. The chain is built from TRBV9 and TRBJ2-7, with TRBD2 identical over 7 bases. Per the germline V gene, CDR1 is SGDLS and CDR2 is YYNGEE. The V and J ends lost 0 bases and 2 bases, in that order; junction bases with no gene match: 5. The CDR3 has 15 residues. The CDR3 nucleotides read TGTGCCAGCAGCGTAGGAGGCCGGGGGGCCTACGAGCAGTACTTC. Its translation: CASSVGGRGAYEQYF.

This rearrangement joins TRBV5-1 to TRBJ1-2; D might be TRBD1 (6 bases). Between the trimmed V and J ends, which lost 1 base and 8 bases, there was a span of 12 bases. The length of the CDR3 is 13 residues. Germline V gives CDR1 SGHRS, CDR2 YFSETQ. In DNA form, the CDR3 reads TGCGCCAGCAGCTTGTACAGGGTCGGCGGCTACACCTTC. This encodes CASSLYRVGGYTF.

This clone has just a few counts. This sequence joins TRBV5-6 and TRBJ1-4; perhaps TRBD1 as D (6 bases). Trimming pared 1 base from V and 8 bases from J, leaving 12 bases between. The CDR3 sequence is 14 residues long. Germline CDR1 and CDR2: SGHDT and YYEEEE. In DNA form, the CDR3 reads TGTGCCAGCAGCTTGTCAGGGGTTGGCGAAAAACTGTTTTTT. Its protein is CASSLSGVGEKLFF. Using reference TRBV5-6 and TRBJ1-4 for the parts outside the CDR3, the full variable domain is DAGVTQSPTHLIKTRGQQVTLRCSPKSGHDTVSWYQQALGQGPQFIFQYYEEEERQRGNFPDRFSGHQFPNYSSELNVNALLLGDSALYLCASSLSGVGEKLFFGSGTQLSVL.

CDR3 DNA sequence: TGTGCCAGCTCACCACTGAGGGGGCCCTACGAGCAGTACTTC. Translated: CASSPLRGPYEQYF. The J gene is TRBJ2-7, the V gene TRBV18; 7 bases are shared with TRBD1. The CDR3 consists of 14 residues. V lost 1 base to trimming and J lost 2 bases; unmatched junction nucleotides: 2. The germline gives CDR1 KGHSH, CDR2 LQKENI.

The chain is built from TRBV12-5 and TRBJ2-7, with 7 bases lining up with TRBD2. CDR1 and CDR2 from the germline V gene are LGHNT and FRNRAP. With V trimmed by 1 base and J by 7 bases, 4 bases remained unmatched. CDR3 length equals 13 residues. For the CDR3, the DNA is TGTGCTAGTGGTTTGGCGGGAGGCCGGGAGCAGTACTTC. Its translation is CASGLAGGREQYF.

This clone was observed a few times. CDR3 loop: CASSLAGGGPDTQYF. The CDR3 DNA follows: TGTGCCAGCAGCTTGGCCGGGGGGGGCCCAGATACGCAGTATTTT. The gene calls are TRBV5-5 and TRBJ2-3; 8 bases are a match to TRBD2. Per germline, CDR1 SGHKS and CDR2 YYEKEE (reference sequence). After removal of 0 bases from V and 4 bases from J, the junction contained 4 bases not matched to a gene. The CDR3 loop spans 15 amino acids.

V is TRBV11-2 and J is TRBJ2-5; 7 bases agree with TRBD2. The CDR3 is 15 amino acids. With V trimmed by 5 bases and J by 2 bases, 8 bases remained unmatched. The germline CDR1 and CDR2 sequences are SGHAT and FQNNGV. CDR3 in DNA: TGTGCCAGCAGCCCCAATTCTAGCGGTCAAGAGACCCAGTACTTC. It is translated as CASSPNSSGQETQYF.